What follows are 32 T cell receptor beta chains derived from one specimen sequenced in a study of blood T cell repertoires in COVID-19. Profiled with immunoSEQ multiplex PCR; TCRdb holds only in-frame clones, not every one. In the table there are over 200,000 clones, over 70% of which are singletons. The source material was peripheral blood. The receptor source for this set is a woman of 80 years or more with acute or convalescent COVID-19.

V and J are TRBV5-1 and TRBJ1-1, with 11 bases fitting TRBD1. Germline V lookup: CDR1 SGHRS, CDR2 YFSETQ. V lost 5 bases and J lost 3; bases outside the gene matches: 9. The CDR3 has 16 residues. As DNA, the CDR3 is TGCGCCAGCAGAAAAACCGGACAGGGGGCGGACACTGAAGCTTTCTTT. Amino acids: CASRKTGQGADTEAFF.

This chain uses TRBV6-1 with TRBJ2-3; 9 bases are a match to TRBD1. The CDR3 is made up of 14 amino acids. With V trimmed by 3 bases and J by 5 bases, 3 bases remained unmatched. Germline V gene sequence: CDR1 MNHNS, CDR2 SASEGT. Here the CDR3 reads CASSDRQGVDTQYF. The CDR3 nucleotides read TGTGCCAGCAGTGACCGACAGGGGGTAGATACGCAGTATTTT.

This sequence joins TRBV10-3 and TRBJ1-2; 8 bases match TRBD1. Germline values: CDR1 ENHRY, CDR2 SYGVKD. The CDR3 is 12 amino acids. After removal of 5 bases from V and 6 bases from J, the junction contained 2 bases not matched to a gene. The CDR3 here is CAISTGGDGYTF. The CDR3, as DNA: TGTGCCATCAGTACAGGGGGTGATGGCTACACCTTC.

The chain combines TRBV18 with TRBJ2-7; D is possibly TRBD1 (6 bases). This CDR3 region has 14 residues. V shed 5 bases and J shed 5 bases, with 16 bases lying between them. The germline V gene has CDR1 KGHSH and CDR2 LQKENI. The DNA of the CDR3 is TGTGCCAGCTCAGTTCTTACAGGGCCGAACGAGCAGTACTTC. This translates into CASSVLTGPNEQYF.

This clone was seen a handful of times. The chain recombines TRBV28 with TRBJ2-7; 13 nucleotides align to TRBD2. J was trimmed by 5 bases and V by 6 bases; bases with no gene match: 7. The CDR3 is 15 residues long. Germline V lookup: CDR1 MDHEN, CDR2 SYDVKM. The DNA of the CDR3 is TGTGCCAGCAGGGACTGGACTAGCGGGAGTAACGAGCAGTACTTC. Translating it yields CASRDWTSGSNEQYF.

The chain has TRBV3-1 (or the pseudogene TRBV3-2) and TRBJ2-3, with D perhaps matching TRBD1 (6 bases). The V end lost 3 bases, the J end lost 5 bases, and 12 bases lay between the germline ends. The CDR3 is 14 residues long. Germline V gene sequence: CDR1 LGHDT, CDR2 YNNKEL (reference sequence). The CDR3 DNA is TGTGCCAGCAGCCAGACAGGAAAGGGAGATACGCAGTATTTT. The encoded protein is CASSQTGKGDTQYF.

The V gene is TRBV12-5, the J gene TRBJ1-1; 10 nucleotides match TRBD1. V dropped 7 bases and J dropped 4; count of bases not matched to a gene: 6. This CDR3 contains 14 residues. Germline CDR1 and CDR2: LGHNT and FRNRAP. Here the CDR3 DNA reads TGTGCTAGTGCCTTGGGACAGGGGAGCACTGAAGCTTTCTTT. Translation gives CASALGQGSTEAFF. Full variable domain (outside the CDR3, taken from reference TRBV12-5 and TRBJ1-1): DARVTQTPRHKVTEMGQEVTMRCQPILGHNTVFWYRQTMMQGLELLAYFRNRAPLDDSGMPKDRFSAEMPDATLATLKIQPSEPRDSAVYFCASALGQGSTEAFFGQGTRLTVV.

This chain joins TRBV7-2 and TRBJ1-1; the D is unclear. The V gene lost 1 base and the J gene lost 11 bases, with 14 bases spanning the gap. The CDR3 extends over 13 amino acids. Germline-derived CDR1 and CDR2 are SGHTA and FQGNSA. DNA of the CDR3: TGTGCCAGCAGCTTAGTTAAAGGTCGGGAGGCTTTCTTT. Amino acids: CASSLVKGREAFF.

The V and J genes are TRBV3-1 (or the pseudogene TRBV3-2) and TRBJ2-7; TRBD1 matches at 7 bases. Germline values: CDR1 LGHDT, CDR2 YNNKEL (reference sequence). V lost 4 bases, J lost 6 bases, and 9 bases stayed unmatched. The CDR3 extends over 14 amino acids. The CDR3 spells CASSLPGQQIEQYF. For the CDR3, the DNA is TGTGCCAGCAGCCTACCGGGACAGCAAATCGAGCAGTACTTC.

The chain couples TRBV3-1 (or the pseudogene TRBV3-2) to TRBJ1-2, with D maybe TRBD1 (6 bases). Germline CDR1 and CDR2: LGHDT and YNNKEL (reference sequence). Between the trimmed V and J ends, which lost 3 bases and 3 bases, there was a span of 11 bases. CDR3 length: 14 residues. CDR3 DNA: TGTGCCAGCAGCCACAGGGACACCCACTATGGCTACACCTTC. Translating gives CASSHRDTHYGYTF.

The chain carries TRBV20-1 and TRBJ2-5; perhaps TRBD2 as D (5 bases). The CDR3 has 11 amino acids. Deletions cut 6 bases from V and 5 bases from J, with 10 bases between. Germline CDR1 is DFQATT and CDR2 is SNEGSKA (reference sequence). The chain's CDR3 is CSAHRGETQYF. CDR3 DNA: TGCAGTGCCCACCGCGGGGAGACCCAGTACTTC.

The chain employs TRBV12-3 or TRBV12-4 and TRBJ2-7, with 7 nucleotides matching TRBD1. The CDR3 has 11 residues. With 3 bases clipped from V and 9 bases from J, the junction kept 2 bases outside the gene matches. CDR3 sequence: CASSLGDRQYF. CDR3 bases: TGTGCCAGCAGTTTGGGGGACAGGCAGTACTTC.

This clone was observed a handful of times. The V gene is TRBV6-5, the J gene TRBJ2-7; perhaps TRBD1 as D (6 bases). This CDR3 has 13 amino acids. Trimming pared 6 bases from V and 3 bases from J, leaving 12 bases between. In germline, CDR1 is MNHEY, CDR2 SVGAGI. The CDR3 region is CASSRTDNYEQYF. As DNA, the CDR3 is TGTGCCAGCAGCAGGACAGACAACTACGAGCAGTACTTC.

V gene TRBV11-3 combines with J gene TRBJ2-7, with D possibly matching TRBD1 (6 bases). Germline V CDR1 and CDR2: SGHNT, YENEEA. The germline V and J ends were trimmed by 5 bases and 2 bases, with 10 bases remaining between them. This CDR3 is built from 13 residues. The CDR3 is CASSRRGAYEQYF. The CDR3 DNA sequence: TGTGCCAGCAGCCGCAGGGGAGCCTACGAGCAGTACTTC.

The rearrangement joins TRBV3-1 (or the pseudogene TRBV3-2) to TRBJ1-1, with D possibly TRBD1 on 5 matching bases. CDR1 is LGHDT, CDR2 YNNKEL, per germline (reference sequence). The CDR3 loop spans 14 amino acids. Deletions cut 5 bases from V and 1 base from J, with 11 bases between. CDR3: CASSYAQGNTEAFF. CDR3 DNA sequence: TGTGCCAGCAGCTACGCTCAGGGGAACACTGAAGCTTTCTTT.

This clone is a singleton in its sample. The CDR3 protein is CASSIRGSPSGSIHEQYF. The CDR3 DNA sequence: TGTGCCAGCAGCATCAGGGGTTCCCCTAGCGGGAGTATCCACGAGCAGTACTTC. The V gene is TRBV11-2, the J gene TRBJ2-7, with 10 nucleotides matching TRBD2. After removal of 5 bases from V and 5 bases from J, the junction contained 18 bases not matched to a gene. The CDR3 is 18 amino acids. The germline CDR1 and CDR2 sequences are SGHAT and FQNNGV.

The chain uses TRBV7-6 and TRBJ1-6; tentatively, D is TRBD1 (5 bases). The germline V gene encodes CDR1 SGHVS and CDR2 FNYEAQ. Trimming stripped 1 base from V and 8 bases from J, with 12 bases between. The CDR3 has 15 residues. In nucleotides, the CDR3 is TGTGCCAGCAGCTTAGACACAGGAGAGTATTCACCCCTCCACTTT. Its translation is CASSLDTGEYSPLHF.

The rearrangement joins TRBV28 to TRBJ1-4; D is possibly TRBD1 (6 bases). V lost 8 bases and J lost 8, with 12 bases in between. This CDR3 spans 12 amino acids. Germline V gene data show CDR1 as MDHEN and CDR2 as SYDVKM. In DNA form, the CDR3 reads TGTGCCAGCGAGACAGGAGAGGAAAAACTGTTTTTT. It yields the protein CASETGEEKLFF.

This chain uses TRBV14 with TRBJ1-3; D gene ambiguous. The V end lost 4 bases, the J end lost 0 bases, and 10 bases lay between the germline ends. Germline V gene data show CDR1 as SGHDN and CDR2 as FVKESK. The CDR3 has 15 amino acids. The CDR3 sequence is CASSPIATSGNTIYF. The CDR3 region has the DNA TGTGCCAGCAGCCCGATAGCTACCTCTGGAAACACCATATATTTT.

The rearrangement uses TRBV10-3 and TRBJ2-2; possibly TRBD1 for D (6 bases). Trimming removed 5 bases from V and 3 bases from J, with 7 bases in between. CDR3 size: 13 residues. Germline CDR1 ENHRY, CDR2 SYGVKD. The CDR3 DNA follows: TGTGCCATCAGTCGGACAGACACCGGGGAGCTGTTTTTT. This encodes CAISRTDTGELFF.

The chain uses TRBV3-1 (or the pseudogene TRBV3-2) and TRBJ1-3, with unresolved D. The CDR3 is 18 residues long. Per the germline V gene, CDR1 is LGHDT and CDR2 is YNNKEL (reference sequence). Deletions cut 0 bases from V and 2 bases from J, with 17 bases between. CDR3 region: CASSQDSSRRRTGNTIYF. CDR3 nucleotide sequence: TGTGCCAGCAGCCAAGATAGCTCCAGGAGGAGGACTGGAAACACCATATATTTT.

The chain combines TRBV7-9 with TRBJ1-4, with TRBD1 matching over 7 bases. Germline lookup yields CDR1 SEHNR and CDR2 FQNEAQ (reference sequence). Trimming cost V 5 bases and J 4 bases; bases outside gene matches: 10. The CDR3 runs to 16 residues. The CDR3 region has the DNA TGTGCCAGCAGCCAACCTACCGGGACAGTTAATGAAAAACTGTTTTTT. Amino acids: CASSQPTGTVNEKLFF.

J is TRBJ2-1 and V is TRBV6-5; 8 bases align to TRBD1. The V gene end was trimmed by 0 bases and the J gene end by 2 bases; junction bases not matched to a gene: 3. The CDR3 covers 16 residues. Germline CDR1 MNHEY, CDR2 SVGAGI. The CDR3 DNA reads TGTGCCAGCAGTTACTCGAACAGGGGGGCCTACAATGAGCAGTTCTTC. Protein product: CASSYSNRGAYNEQFF.

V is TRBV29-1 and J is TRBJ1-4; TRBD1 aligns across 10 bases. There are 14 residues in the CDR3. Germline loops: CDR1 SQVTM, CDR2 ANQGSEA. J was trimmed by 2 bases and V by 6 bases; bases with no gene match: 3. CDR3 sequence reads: CSVTGGETNEKLFF. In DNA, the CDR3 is TGCAGCGTGACAGGGGGCGAGACTAATGAAAAACTGTTTTTT.

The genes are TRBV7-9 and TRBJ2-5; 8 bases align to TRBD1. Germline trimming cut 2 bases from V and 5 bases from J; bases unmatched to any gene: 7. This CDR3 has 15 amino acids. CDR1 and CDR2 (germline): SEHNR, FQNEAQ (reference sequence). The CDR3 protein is CASSLRQGRSETQYF. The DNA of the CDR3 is TGTGCCAGCAGCTTACGACAGGGGCGGAGTGAGACCCAGTACTTC.

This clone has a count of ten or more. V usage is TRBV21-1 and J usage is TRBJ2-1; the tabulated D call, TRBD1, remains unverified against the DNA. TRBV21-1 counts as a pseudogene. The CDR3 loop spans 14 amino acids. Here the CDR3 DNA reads TGTGCCAGCAGCAACCAGGGGGCCACGGTTGAGCAGTTCTTC. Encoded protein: CASSNQGATVEQFF.

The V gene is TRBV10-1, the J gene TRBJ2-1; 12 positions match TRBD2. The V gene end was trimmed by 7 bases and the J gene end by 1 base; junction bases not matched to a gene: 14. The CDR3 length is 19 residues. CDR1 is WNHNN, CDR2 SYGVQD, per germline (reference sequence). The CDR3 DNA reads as TGCGCCAGCATTCTAGCGGGGGGGCTCTACGAGGGGTCCTACAATGAGCAGTTCTTC. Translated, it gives CASILAGGLYEGSYNEQFF.

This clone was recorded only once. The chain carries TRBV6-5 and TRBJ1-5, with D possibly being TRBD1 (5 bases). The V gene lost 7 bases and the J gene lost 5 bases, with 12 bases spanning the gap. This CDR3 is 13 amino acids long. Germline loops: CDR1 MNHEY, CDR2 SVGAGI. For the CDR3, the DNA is TGTGCCAGCACGACAGCAGGCCATCAGCCCCAGCATTTT. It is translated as CASTTAGHQPQHF.

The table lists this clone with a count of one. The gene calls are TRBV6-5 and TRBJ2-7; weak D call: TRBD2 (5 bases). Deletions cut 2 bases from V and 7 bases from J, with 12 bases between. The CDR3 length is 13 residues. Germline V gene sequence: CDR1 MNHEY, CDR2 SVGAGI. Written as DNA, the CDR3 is TGTGCCAGCAGTTACGAGGGCTGGAGGGAGCAGTACTTC. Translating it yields CASSYEGWREQYF.

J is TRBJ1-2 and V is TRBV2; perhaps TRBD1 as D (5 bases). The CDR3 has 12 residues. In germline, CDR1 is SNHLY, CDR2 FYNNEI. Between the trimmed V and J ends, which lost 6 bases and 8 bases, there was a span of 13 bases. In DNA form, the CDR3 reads TGTGCCAGCAGACAGGATAAGGCGGGCTACACCTTC. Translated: CASRQDKAGYTF.

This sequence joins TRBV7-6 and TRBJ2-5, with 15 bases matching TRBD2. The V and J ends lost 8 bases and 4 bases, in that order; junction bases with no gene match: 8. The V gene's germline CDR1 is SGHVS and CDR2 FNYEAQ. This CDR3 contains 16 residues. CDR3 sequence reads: CASSGLAGGFAETQYF. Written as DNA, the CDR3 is TGTGCCAGCTCCGGACTAGCGGGAGGGTTTGCAGAGACCCAGTACTTC.

CDR3 residues: CASSLMGLPTDTQYF. In DNA form, the CDR3 reads TGTGCCAGCAGCCTTATGGGACTACCCACAGATACGCAGTATTTT. The chain is built from TRBV11-3 and TRBJ2-3, with 7 bases matching TRBD2. Trimming removed 5 bases from V and 2 bases from J; junction bases left unmatched: 7. There are 15 residues in the CDR3. Germline V gene data show CDR1 as SGHNT and CDR2 as YENEEA.